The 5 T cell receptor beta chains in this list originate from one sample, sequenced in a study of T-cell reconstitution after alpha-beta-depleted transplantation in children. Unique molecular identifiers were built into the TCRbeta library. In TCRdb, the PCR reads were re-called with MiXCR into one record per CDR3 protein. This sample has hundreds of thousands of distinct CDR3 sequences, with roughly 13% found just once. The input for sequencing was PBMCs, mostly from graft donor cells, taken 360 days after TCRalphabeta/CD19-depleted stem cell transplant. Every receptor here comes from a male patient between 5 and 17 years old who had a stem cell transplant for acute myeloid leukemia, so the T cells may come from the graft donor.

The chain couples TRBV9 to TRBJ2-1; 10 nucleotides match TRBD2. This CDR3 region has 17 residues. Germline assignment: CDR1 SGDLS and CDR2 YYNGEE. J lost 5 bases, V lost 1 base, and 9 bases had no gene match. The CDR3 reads CASSVPRAGGPHNEQFF. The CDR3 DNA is TGTGCCAGCAGCGTACCTAGAGCGGGAGGGCCTCACAATGAGCAGTTCTTC. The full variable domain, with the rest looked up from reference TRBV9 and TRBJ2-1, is DSGVTQTPKHLITATGQRVTLRCSPRSGDLSVYWYQQSLDQGLQFLIQYYNGEERAKGNILERFSAQQFPDLHSELNLSSLELGDSALYFCASSVPRAGGPHNEQFFGPGTRLTVL.

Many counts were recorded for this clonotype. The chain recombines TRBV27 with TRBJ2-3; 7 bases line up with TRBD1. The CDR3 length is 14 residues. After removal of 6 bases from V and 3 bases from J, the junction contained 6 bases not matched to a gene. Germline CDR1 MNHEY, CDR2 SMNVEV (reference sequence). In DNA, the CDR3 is TGTGCCAGCAGGGGGACAGTGGGGACAGATACGCAGTATTTT. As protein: CASRGTVGTDTQYF.

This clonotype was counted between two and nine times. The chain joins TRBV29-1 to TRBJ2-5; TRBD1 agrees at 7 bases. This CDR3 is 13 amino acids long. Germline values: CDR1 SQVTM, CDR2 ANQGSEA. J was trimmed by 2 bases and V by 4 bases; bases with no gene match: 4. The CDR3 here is CSVVGQVQETQYF. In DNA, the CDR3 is TGCAGCGTTGTTGGACAGGTTCAAGAGACCCAGTACTTC.

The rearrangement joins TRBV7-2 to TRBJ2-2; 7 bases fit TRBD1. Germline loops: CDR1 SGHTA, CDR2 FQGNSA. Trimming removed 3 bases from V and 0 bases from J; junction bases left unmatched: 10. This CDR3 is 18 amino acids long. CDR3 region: CASSLGSTGLTNTGELFF. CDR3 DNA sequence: TGTGCCAGCAGCTTGGGTTCGACAGGGCTTACGAACACCGGGGAGCTGTTTTTT.

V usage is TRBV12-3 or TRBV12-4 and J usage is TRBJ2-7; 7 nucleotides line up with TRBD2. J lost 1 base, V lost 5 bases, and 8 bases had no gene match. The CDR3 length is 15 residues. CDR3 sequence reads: CASSAPGLGSYEQYF. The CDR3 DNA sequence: TGTGCCAGCAGTGCCCCCGGACTAGGTTCCTACGAGCAGTACTTC.